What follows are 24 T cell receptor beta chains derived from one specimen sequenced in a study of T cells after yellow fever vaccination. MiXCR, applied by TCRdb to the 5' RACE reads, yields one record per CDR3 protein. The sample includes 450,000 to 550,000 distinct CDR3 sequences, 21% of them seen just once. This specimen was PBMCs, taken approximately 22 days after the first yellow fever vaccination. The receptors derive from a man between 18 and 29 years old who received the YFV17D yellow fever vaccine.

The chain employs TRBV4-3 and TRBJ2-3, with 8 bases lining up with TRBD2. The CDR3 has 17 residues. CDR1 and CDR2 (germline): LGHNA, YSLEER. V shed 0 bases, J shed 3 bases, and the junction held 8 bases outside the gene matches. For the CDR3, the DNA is TGCGCCAGCAGCCAAGATATCGGGGGGGGGGCAACAGATACGCAGTATTTT. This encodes CASSQDIGGGATDTQYF.

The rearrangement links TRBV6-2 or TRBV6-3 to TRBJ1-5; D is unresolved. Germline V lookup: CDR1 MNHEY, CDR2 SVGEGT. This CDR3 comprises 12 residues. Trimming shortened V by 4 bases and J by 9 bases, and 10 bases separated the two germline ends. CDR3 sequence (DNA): TGTGCCAGCAGTTGGCTTTACGGGCCCCAGCATTTT. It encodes CASSWLYGPQHF.

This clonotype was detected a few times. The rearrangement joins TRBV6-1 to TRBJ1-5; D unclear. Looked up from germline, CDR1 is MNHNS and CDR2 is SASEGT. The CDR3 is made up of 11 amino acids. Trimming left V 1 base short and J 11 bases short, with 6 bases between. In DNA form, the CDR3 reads TGTGCCAGCAGTGAAGAAACGACCCAGCATTTT. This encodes CASSEETTQHF.

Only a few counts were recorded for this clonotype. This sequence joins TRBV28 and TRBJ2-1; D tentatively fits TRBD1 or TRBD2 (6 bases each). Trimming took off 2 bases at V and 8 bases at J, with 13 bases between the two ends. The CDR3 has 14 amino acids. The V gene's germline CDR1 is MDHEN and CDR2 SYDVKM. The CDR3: CASSLGRGGHEQFF. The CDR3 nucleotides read TGTGCCAGCAGTTTAGGCAGGGGAGGTCATGAGCAGTTCTTC.

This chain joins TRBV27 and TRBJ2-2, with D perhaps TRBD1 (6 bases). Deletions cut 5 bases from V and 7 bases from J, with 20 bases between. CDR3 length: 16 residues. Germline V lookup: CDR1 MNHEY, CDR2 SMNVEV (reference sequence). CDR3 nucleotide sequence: TGTGCCAGCAGTGTAAACCGGGACATCCTACTCGGGGAGCTGTTTTTT. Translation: CASSVNRDILLGELFF.

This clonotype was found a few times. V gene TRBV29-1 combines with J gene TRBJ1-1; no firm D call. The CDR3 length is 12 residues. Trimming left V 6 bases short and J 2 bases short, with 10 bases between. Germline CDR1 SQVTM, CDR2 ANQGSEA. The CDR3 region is CSVDLINTEAFF. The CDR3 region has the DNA TGCAGCGTGGACCTTATAAACACTGAAGCTTTCTTT. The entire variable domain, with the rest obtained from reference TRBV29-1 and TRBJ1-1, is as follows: SAVISQKPSRDICQRGTSLTIQCQVDSQVTMMFWYRQQPGQSLTLIATANQGSEATYESGFVIDKFPISRPNLTFSTLTVSNMSPEDSSIYLCSVDLINTEAFFGQGTRLTVV.

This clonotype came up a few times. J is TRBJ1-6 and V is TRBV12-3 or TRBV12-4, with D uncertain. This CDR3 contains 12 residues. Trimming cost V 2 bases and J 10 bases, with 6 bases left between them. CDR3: CASSLLSSPLHF. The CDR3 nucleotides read TGTGCCAGCAGTTTACTAAGCTCACCCCTCCACTTT.

DNA of the CDR3: TGTGCCAGCGGCGACGCGGGGGCGCAAGGCACAGATACGCAGTATTTT. As protein: CASGDAGAQGTDTQYF. This chain connects TRBV7-9 to TRBJ2-3, with a weak D call TRBD2 (7 bases). This CDR3 is built from 16 residues. Germline lookup yields CDR1 SEHNR and CDR2 FQNEAQ (reference sequence). V dropped 8 bases and J dropped 1 base, with 19 bases sitting between them.

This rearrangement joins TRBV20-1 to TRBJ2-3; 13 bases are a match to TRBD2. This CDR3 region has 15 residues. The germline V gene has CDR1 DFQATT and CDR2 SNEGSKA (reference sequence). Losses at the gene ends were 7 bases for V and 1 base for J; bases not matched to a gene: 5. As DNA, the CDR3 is TGCAGTGGTACTAGCGGGGGGGCAGGCACAGATACGCAGTATTTT. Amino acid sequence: CSGTSGGAGTDTQYF.

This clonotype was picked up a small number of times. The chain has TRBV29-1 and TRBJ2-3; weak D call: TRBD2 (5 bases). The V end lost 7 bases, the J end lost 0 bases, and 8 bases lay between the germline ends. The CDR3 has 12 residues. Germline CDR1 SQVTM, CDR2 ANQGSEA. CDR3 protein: CSGGPSTDTQYF. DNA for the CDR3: TGCAGCGGCGGGCCTAGCACAGATACGCAGTATTTT.

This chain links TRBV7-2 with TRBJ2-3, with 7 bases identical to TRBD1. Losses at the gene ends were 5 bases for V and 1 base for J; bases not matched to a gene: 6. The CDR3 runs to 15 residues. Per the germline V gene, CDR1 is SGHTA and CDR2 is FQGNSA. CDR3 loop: CASSPAQGGTDTQYF. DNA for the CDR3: TGTGCCAGCAGCCCGGCGCAGGGGGGCACAGATACGCAGTATTTT.

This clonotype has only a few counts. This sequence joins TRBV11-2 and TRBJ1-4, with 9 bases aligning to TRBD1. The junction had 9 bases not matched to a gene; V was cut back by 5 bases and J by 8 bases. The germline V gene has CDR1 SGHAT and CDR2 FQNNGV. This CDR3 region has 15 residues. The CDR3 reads CASSEVGQGLEKLFF. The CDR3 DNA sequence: TGTGCCAGCAGCGAGGTGGGACAGGGCCTAGAAAAACTGTTTTTT.

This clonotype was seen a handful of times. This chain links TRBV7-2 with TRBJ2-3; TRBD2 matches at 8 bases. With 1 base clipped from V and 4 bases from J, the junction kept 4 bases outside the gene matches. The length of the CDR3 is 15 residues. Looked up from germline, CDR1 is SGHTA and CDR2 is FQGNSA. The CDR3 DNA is TGTGCCAGCAGCTTAGGCGGGGGGATCCCAGATACGCAGTATTTT. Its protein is CASSLGGGIPDTQYF.

The CDR3 is CASSQDPPPRGLETQYF. In DNA form, the CDR3 reads TGCGCCAGCAGCCAAGATCCCCCCCCCCGGGGATTAGAGACCCAGTACTTC. V usage is TRBV4-1 and J usage is TRBJ2-5; D is perhaps TRBD2 (5 bases). Germline V gene data show CDR1 as MGHRA and CDR2 as YSYEKL. V lost 0 bases, J lost 4 bases, and 18 bases lay in between. This CDR3 has 17 amino acids.

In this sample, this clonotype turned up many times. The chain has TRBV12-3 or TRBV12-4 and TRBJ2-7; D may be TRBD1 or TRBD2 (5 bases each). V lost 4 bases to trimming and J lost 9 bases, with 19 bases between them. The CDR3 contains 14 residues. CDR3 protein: CASSYESGPTGQYF. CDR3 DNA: TGTGCCAGCAGTTATGAGTCGGGACCTACCGGGCAGTACTTC.

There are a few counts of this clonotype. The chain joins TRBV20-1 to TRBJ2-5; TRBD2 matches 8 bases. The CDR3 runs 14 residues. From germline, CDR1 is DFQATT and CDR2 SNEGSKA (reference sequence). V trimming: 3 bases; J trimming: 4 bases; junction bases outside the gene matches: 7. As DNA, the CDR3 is TGCAGTGCTAGGGCCCCCACTAGCGGAGAGACCCAGTACTTC. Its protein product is CSARAPTSGETQYF.

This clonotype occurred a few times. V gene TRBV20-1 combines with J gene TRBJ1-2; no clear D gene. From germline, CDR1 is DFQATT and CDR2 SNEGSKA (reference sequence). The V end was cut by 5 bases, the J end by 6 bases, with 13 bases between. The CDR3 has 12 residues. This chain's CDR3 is CSAPKTWHGYTF. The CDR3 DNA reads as TGCAGTGCTCCCAAGACCTGGCATGGCTACACCTTC.

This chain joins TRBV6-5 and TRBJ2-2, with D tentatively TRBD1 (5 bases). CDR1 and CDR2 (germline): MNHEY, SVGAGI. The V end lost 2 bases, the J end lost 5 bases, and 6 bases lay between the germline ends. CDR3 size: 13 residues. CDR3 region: CASSYAGTGELFF. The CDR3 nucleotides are TGTGCCAGCAGTTACGCAGGGACCGGGGAGCTGTTTTTT.

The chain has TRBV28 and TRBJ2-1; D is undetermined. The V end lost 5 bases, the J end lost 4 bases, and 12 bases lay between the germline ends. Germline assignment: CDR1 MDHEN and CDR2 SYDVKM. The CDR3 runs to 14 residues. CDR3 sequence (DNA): TGTGCCAGCAGTCCATTCGGGCTTTACAATGAGCAGTTCTTC. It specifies CASSPFGLYNEQFF.

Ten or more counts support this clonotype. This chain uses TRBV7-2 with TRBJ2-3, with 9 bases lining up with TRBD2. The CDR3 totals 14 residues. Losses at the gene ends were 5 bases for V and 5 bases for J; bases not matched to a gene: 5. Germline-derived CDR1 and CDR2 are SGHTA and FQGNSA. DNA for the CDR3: TGTGCCAGCAGCCCAGGACTAGCGATAGATACGCAGTATTTT. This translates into CASSPGLAIDTQYF.

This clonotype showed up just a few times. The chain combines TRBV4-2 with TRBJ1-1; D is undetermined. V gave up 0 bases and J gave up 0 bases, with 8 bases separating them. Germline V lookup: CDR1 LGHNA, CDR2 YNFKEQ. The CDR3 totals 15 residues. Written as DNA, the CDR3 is TGTGCCAGCAGCCAAGAGCTGGCCCTGAACACTGAAGCTTTCTTT. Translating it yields CASSQELALNTEAFF.

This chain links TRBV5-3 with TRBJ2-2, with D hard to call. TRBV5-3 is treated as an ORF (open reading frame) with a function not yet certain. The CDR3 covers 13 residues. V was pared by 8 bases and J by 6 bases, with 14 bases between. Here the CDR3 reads CARSPRLAGELFF. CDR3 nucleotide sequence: TGTGCCAGGAGCCCCAGGCTCGCCGGGGAGCTGTTTTTT.

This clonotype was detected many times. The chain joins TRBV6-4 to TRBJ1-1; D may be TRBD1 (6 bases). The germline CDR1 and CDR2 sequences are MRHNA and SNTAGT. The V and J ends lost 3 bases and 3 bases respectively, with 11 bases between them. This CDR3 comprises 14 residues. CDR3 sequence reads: CASSEGGEDTEAFF. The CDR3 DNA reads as TGTGCCAGCAGTGAAGGGGGGGAGGACACTGAAGCTTTCTTT.

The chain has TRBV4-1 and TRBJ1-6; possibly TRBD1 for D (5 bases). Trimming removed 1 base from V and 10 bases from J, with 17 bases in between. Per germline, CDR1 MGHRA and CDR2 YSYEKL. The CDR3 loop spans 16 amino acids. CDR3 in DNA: TGCGCCAGCAGCCAAGTATTCGCGGGCAGGGTATCACCCCTCCACTTT. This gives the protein CASSQVFAGRVSPLHF.